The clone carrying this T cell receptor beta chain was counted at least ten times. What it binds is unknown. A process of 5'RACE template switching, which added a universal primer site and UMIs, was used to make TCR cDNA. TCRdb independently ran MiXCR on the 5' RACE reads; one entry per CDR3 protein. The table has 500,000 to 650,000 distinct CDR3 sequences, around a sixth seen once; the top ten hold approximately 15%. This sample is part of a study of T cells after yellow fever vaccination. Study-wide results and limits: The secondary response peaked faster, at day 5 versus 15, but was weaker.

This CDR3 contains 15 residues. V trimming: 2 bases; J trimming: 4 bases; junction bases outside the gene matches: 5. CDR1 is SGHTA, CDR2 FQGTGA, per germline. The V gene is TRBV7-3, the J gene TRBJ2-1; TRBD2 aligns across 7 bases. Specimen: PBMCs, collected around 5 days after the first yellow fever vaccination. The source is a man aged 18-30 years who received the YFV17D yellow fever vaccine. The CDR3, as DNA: TGTGCCAGCAGCTTATTGGGGGGGGGTTACAATGAGCAGTTCTTC. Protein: CASSLLGGGYNEQFF.